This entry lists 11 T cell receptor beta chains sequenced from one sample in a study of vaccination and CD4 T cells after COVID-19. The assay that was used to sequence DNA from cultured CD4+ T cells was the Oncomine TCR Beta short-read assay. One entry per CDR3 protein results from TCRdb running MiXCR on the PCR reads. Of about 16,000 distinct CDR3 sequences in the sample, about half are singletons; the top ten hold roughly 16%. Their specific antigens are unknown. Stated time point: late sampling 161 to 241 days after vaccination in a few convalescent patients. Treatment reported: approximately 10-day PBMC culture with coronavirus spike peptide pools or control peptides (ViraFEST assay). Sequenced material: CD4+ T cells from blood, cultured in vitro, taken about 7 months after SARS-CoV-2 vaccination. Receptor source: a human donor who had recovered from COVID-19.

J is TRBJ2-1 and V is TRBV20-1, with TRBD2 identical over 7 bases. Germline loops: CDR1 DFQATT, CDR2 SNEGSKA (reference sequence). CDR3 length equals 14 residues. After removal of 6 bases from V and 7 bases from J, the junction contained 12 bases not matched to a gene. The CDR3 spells CSATPPAGVNEQFF. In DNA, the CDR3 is TGCAGTGCAACCCCCCCGGCGGGGGTGAATGAGCAGTTCTTC.

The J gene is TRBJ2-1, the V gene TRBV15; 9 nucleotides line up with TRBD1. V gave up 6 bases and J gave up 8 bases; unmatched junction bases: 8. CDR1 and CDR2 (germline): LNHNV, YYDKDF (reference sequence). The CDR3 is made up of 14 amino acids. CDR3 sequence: CATSSRQGVDEQFF. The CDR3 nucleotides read TGTGCCACCAGTTCCCGACAGGGGGTAGATGAGCAGTTCTTC.

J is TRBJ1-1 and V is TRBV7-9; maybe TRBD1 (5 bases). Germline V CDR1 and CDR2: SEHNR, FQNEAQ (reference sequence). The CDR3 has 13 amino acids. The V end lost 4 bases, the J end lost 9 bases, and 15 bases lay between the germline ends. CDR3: CASSSGGSGQAFF. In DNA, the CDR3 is TGTGCCAGCAGCTCTGGGGGATCGGGGCAAGCTTTCTTT. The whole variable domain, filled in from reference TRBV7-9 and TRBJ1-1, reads DTGVSQNPRHKITKRGQNVTFRCDPISEHNRLYWYRQTLGQGPEFLTYFQNEAQLEKSRLLSDRFSAERPKGSFSTLEIQRTEQGDSAMYLCASSSGGSGQAFFGQGTRLTVV.

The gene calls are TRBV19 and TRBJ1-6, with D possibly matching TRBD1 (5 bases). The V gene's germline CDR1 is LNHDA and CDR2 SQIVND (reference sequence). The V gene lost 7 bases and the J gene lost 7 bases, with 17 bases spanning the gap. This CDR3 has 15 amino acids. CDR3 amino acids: CASKLSRARNSPLHF. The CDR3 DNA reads TGTGCCAGTAAACTCTCCAGGGCAAGGAATTCACCCCTCCACTTT.

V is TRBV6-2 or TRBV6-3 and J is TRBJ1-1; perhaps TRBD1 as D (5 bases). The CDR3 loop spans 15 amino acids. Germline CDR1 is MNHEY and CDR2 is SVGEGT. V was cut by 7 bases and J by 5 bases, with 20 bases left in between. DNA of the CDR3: TGTGCCAGCATCCCACGAGGAAGTAGACAGACTGAAGCTTTCTTT. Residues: CASIPRGSRQTEAFF.

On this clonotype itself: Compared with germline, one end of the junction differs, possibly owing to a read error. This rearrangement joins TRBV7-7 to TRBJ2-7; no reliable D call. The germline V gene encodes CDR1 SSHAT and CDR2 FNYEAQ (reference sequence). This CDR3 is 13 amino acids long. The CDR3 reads CASSLDLDYEQYF. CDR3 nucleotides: TGTGCTAGCAGCTTAGACCTTGATTACGAGCAGTACTTC.

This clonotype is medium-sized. The CDR3 region has the DNA TGTGCCAGCAGCCAGGGGACAGCGAAAGAGACCCAGTACTTC. Amino acids: CASSQGTAKETQYF. The gene calls are TRBV4-2 and TRBJ2-5; 7 positions match TRBD1. There are 14 residues in the CDR3. Germline V gives CDR1 LGHNA, CDR2 YNFKEQ. The J segment lost 3 bases and the V segment lost 3 bases, leaving 4 bases of the junction unmatched.

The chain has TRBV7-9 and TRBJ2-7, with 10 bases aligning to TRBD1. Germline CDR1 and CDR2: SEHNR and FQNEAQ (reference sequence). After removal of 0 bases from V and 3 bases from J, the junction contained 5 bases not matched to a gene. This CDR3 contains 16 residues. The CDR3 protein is CASSLAPGQGSYEQYF. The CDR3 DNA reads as TGTGCCAGCAGCTTAGCTCCGGGACAGGGGAGCTACGAGCAGTACTTC.

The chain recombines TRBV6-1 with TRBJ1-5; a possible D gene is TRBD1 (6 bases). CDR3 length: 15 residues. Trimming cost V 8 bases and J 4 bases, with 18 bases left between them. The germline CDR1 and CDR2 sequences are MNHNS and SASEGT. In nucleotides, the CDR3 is TGTGCCAGCGGCCCCCGGGACAAGGGAAATCAGCCCCAGCATTTT. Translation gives CASGPRDKGNQPQHF.

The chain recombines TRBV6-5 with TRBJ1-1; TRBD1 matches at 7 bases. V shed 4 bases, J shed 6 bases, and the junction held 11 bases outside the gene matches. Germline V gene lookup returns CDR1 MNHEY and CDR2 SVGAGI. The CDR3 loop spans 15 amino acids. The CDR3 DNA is TGTGCCAGCAGTTCCCCCCAGACAGGGTTCGCTGAAGCTTTCTTT. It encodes CASSSPQTGFAEAFF.

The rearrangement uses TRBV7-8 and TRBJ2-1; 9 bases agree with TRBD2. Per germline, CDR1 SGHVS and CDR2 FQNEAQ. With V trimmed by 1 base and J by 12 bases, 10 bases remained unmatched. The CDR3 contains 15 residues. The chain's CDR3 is CASSLDGGRALRQFF. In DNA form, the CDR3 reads TGTGCCAGCAGCTTAGACGGCGGGAGGGCCTTGAGGCAGTTCTTC. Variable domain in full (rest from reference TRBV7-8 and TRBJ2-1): GAGVSQSPRYKVAKRGQDVALRCDPISGHVSLFWYQQALGQGPEFLTYFQNEAQLDKSGLPSDRFFAERPEGSVSTLKIQRTQQEDSAVYLCASSLDGGRALRQFFGPGTRLTVL.